A selection of T cell receptor beta chains follows, all from one sample in a study of cytomegalovirus exposure and HLA in healthy donors. Measured with immunoSEQ multiplex PCR; TCRdb has only the in-frame clones, and not every one. The repertoire holds around 150,000 clones, with approximately 82% as singletons. Sequencing was done on a sample of PBMCs. The receptor source for this set is a man under 40 in good health and CMV-seropositive. Each CDR3 is given with its conserved first and last residue. A D gene is named only where the DNA matches it firmly. Rows may omit the clone size; those that give it use once, few, many or a size class.

CDR3nt: TGTGCCAGCACCCTCGGTGGGGGGTCCACTGGAAACACCATATATTTT
CDR3aa: CASTLGGGSTGNTIYF
abundance: NA
v_gene: TRBV7-2
d_gene: NA
j_gene: TRBJ1-3

CDR3nt: TGTGCCAGCAGTTCTTCCACAGGGGCGGTCGACGAGCAGTACTTC
CDR3aa: CASSSSTGAVDEQYF
abundance: NA
v_gene: TRBV27
d_gene: TRBD1
j_gene: TRBJ2-7

CDR3nt: TGTGCCAGTAGTATGGGCAGCTCTGGAAACACCATATATTTT
CDR3aa: CASSMGSSGNTIYF
abundance: NA
v_gene: TRBV19
d_gene: NA
j_gene: TRBJ1-3

CDR3nt: TGTGCCAGCAGCCACCCGGGACTAGCGGGATACGAGCAGTACTTC
CDR3aa: CASSHPGLAGYEQYF
abundance: NA
v_gene: TRBV7-9
d_gene: TRBD2
j_gene: TRBJ2-7

CDR3nt: TGTGCCAGCAGCCCCCATAGGACTAGCGGGAGGGAGCAGTACTTC
CDR3aa: CASSPHRTSGREQYF
abundance: NA
v_gene: TRBV7-8
d_gene: TRBD2
j_gene: TRBJ2-7

CDR3nt: TGTGCCAGCAGCCGCCGAACAGAGGAGACCCAGTACTTC
CDR3aa: CASSRRTEETQYF
abundance: few
v_gene: TRBV7-3
d_gene: NA
j_gene: TRBJ2-5

CDR3nt: TGTGCCAGCAGCTTAGCGCTGTCTAGCGGGAACCTCTACAATGAGCAGTTCTTC
CDR3aa: CASSLALSSGNLYNEQFF
abundance: once
v_gene: TRBV7-2
d_gene: TRBD2
j_gene: TRBJ2-1

CDR3nt: TGTGCCAGCAGAGCGGTTACTAGCACAGATACGCAGTATTTT
CDR3aa: CASRAVTSTDTQYF
abundance: NA
v_gene: TRBV9
d_gene: NA
j_gene: TRBJ2-3

CDR3nt: TGTGCCAGCAGCTCACAGGGGGGGGTCTACGAGCAGTACTTC
CDR3aa: CASSSQGGVYEQYF
abundance: NA
v_gene: TRBV5-6
d_gene: NA
j_gene: TRBJ2-7

CDR3nt: TGCGCCAGCAGCTTGTTGGGGGGTGACACTGAAGCTTTCTTT
CDR3aa: CASSLLGGDTEAFF
abundance: NA
v_gene: TRBV5-1
d_gene: NA
j_gene: TRBJ1-1

CDR3nt: TGTGCCAGCAGTCTCGGACTAACCTCCTACGAGCAGTACTTC
CDR3aa: CASSLGLTSYEQYF
abundance: few
v_gene: TRBV2
d_gene: NA
j_gene: TRBJ2-7

CDR3nt: TGTGCCAGCACTGAGGACAGGCGCAGGGAGGGCTACACCTTC
CDR3aa: CASTEDRRREGYTF
abundance: NA
v_gene: TRBV2
d_gene: TRBD1
j_gene: TRBJ1-2

CDR3nt: TGTGCCAGCAGCAGGACAAAAGCTAGCTATGGCTACACCTTC
CDR3aa: CASSRTKASYGYTF
abundance: NA
v_gene: TRBV7-2
d_gene: NA
j_gene: TRBJ1-2

CDR3nt: TGTGCCAGCTCACCCAGTCGGACAGGGGTATACGAGCAGTACTTC
CDR3aa: CASSPSRTGVYEQYF
abundance: NA
v_gene: TRBV18
d_gene: TRBD1
j_gene: TRBJ2-7

CDR3nt: TGTGCCAGTAGTTACTACGCCCAGGGGGCTTATGGCTACACCTTC
CDR3aa: CASSYYAQGAYGYTF
abundance: NA
v_gene: TRBV19
d_gene: TRBD1
j_gene: TRBJ1-2

CDR3nt: TGTGCCAGTTCACAGGGGGCCGGGGCCAACGTCCTGACTTTC
CDR3aa: CASSQGAGANVLTF
abundance: NA
v_gene: TRBV19
d_gene: TRBD1
j_gene: TRBJ2-6

CDR3nt: TGTGCCAGCAGCGCCGGGACTAGCAGTCCAGATACGCAGTATTTT
CDR3aa: CASSAGTSSPDTQYF
abundance: NA
v_gene: TRBV9
d_gene: TRBD2
j_gene: TRBJ2-3

CDR3nt: TGTGCCAGCAGTTTATCGGGGACAAACTCCTACGAGCAGTACTTC
CDR3aa: CASSLSGTNSYEQYF
abundance: NA
v_gene: TRBV27
d_gene: NA
j_gene: TRBJ2-7

CDR3nt: TGCGCCAGCAGCTTGGTGGGAGGACGGAAACAAGAGACCCAGTACTTC
CDR3aa: CASSLVGGRKQETQYF
abundance: NA
v_gene: TRBV5-1
d_gene: NA
j_gene: TRBJ2-5

CDR3nt: TGCGCCAGCGCAGGACAGGGAGGCTACGAGCAGTACTTC
CDR3aa: CASAGQGGYEQYF
abundance: NA
v_gene: TRBV10-2
d_gene: TRBD1
j_gene: TRBJ2-7

CDR3nt: TGTGCCAGCAGTTCACAGGGGGCGAACTACGAGCAGTACTTC
CDR3aa: CASSSQGANYEQYF
abundance: NA
v_gene: TRBV27
d_gene: TRBD1
j_gene: TRBJ2-7

CDR3nt: TGTGCCAGCCGCAGACAGAACAATGAGCAGTTCTTC
CDR3aa: CASRRQNNEQFF
abundance: NA
v_gene: TRBV2
d_gene: NA
j_gene: TRBJ2-1

CDR3nt: TGCGCCAGCAGTGATAAAGATACGCAGTATTTT
CDR3aa: CASSDKDTQYF
abundance: few
v_gene: TRBV10-2
d_gene: NA
j_gene: TRBJ2-3

CDR3nt: TGTGCCAGCAACCGACAGGGGGCAAACGAGCAGTACTTC
CDR3aa: CASNRQGANEQYF
abundance: few
v_gene: TRBV7-2
d_gene: TRBD1
j_gene: TRBJ2-7

CDR3nt: TGCAGCGTTCGTGATGAGGACAGGGACCTTAATGGCTACACCTTC
CDR3aa: CSVRDEDRDLNGYTF
abundance: NA
v_gene: TRBV29-1
d_gene: TRBD1
j_gene: TRBJ1-2

CDR3nt: TGCGCCAGCAGCCAAGTTCTCGGGACCTACGAGCAGTACTTC
CDR3aa: CASSQVLGTYEQYF
abundance: NA
v_gene: TRBV4-1
d_gene: NA
j_gene: TRBJ2-7

CDR3nt: TGTGCCAGCAGCCTGGGGAGGGCAATGAACACTGAAGCTTTCTTT
CDR3aa: CASSLGRAMNTEAFF
abundance: few
v_gene: TRBV5-6
d_gene: NA
j_gene: TRBJ1-1

CDR3nt: TGTGCCAGCAGCGCAGGGGCCCCGGAGACTGAAGCTTTCTTT
CDR3aa: CASSAGAPETEAFF
abundance: NA
v_gene: TRBV9
d_gene: NA
j_gene: TRBJ1-1

CDR3nt: TGTGCCAGCAGCCCCTCTCCCCTCGTAGATACGCAGTATTTT
CDR3aa: CASSPSPLVDTQYF
abundance: NA
v_gene: TRBV7-2
d_gene: NA
j_gene: TRBJ2-3

CDR3nt: TGTGCCAGCAGCCCTAACCCCGGACAGTCCTACGAGCAGTACTTC
CDR3aa: CASSPNPGQSYEQYF
abundance: once
v_gene: TRBV7-3
d_gene: NA
j_gene: TRBJ2-7

CDR3nt: TGTGCCAGCAGTTACTCAGTAGCGGGGGGGAACAATGAGCAGTTCTTC
CDR3aa: CASSYSVAGGNNEQFF
abundance: NA
v_gene: TRBV6-6
d_gene: TRBD2
j_gene: TRBJ2-1

CDR3nt: TGTGCCAGCAGCCCGACCTACGGAGCGGGAGGGTCCAATGAGCAGTTCTTC
CDR3aa: CASSPTYGAGGSNEQFF
abundance: NA
v_gene: TRBV5-4
d_gene: TRBD2
j_gene: TRBJ2-1

CDR3nt: TGTGCCAGCCATAGCGGGGGTACCGCCGGGGAGCTGTTTTTT
CDR3aa: CASHSGGTAGELFF
abundance: NA
v_gene: TRBV6-1
d_gene: TRBD2
j_gene: TRBJ2-2

CDR3nt: TGTGCCAGTACAGGGGGCAAAGAGCCCCAGCATTTT
CDR3aa: CASTGGKEPQHF
abundance: few
v_gene: TRBV6-1
d_gene: TRBD1
j_gene: TRBJ1-5

CDR3nt: TGTGCCAGCAGCCAAGCCACAGGAAGGGATGGCGAGCAGTACTTC
CDR3aa: CASSQATGRDGEQYF
abundance: NA
v_gene: TRBV14
d_gene: NA
j_gene: TRBJ2-7

CDR3nt: TGTGCCAGCAGCCAACAGAATTATGGCTACACCTTC
CDR3aa: CASSQQNYGYTF
abundance: NA
v_gene: TRBV14
d_gene: NA
j_gene: TRBJ1-2

CDR3nt: TGTGCCAGCAGTCCCCCGGGGGCGGGGGGATCCTATGGCTACACCTTC
CDR3aa: CASSPPGAGGSYGYTF
abundance: NA
v_gene: TRBV7-2
d_gene: NA
j_gene: TRBJ1-2

CDR3nt: TGTGCCAGCAGTTTGGGGACAGGGGGGAACTATGGCTACACCTTC
CDR3aa: CASSLGTGGNYGYTF
abundance: NA
v_gene: TRBV28
d_gene: TRBD1
j_gene: TRBJ1-2

CDR3nt: TGCGCCAGCAGCTTGGATATCTCTGGAAACACCATATATTTT
CDR3aa: CASSLDISGNTIYF
abundance: NA
v_gene: TRBV5-1
d_gene: NA
j_gene: TRBJ1-3

CDR3nt: TGTGCCAGCAGTGAGTTTCCGGGACAGGGGGCTAATTCACCCCTCCACTTT
CDR3aa: CASSEFPGQGANSPLHF
abundance: NA
v_gene: TRBV6-1
d_gene: TRBD1
j_gene: TRBJ1-6

CDR3nt: TGTGCCAGCAGCTTAGCCCCGGAGGGGGCGGACACTGAAGCTTTCTTT
CDR3aa: CASSLAPEGADTEAFF
abundance: NA
v_gene: TRBV11-2
d_gene: TRBD1
j_gene: TRBJ1-1

CDR3nt: TGTGCCAGCAGTTCTCCGGGACAGGGAAACCTCGGGTACGAGCAGTACTTC
CDR3aa: CASSSPGQGNLGYEQYF
abundance: NA
v_gene: TRBV28
d_gene: TRBD1
j_gene: TRBJ2-7

CDR3nt: TGTGCCAGCAGCGCCCTAAACAGGAATTCACCCCTCCACTTT
CDR3aa: CASSALNRNSPLHF
abundance: NA
v_gene: TRBV9
d_gene: NA
j_gene: TRBJ1-6

CDR3nt: TGTGCCAGTTCCCAGGACAGCACCCAGACGTATGGCTACACCTTC
CDR3aa: CASSQDSTQTYGYTF
abundance: NA
v_gene: TRBV6-5
d_gene: NA
j_gene: TRBJ1-2

CDR3nt: TGTGCCAGCAGCTTAGTCGAGGGGGGCAATCAGCCCCAGCATTTT
CDR3aa: CASSLVEGGNQPQHF
abundance: few
v_gene: TRBV7-2
d_gene: NA
j_gene: TRBJ1-5

CDR3nt: TGTGCCAGCAGCTGGAGGACAGGGGTGGGCACTGAAGCTTTCTTT
CDR3aa: CASSWRTGVGTEAFF
abundance: NA
v_gene: TRBV7-9
d_gene: TRBD1
j_gene: TRBJ1-1

CDR3nt: TGTGCCAGCAGCTTAGAGGACACCTCCCGGTTTACCGGCGAGCAGTACTTC
CDR3aa: CASSLEDTSRFTGEQYF
abundance: NA
v_gene: TRBV7-9
d_gene: NA
j_gene: TRBJ2-7

CDR3nt: TGTGCCAGCTCACCTAAAAGCAATCAGCCCCAGCATTTT
CDR3aa: CASSPKSNQPQHF
abundance: NA
v_gene: TRBV18
d_gene: NA
j_gene: TRBJ1-5

CDR3nt: TGTGCCAGCAGTGAAGTAGACTCTTGGTCACCCCTCCACTTT
CDR3aa: CASSEVDSWSPLHF
abundance: NA
v_gene: TRBV6-1
d_gene: NA
j_gene: TRBJ1-6

CDR3nt: TGCGCCAGCAGCTTAGGGGGAAACACCGGGGAGCTGTTTTTT
CDR3aa: CASSLGGNTGELFF
abundance: NA
v_gene: TRBV5-1
d_gene: NA
j_gene: TRBJ2-2

CDR3nt: TGTGCTAGCAGCTCGGGTCTACGCCAAGAGACCCAGTACTTC
CDR3aa: CASSSGLRQETQYF
abundance: NA
v_gene: TRBV7-7
d_gene: NA
j_gene: TRBJ2-5

CDR3nt: TGTGCCAGTAGTCCACTGCCCGGCCAGGGAGGAGAAGAAAAACTGTTTTTT
CDR3aa: CASSPLPGQGGEEKLFF
abundance: few
v_gene: TRBV19
d_gene: NA
j_gene: TRBJ1-4

CDR3nt: TGCAGCGCCTACCAAGAGACCCAGTACTTC
CDR3aa: CSAYQETQYF
abundance: NA
v_gene: TRBV29-1
d_gene: NA
j_gene: TRBJ2-5

CDR3nt: TGTGCCAGCAGCCCCCAGGGCGGGACGACCAAAAACATTCAGTACTTC
CDR3aa: CASSPQGGTTKNIQYF
abundance: NA
v_gene: TRBV9
d_gene: NA
j_gene: TRBJ2-4

CDR3nt: TGTGCCAGCAGCTTAGCTACCTTGGGGCTCGAGCAGTACTTC
CDR3aa: CASSLATLGLEQYF
abundance: NA
v_gene: TRBV7-2
d_gene: NA
j_gene: TRBJ2-7

CDR3nt: TGTGCCAGCAGCCAAGATTGGGGACAATTGGGCACTGAAGCTTTCTTT
CDR3aa: CASSQDWGQLGTEAFF
abundance: few
v_gene: TRBV14
d_gene: NA
j_gene: TRBJ1-1

CDR3nt: TGTGCCAGCATCCGGGACAGGGCGGGCACTGAAGCTTTCTTT
CDR3aa: CASIRDRAGTEAFF
abundance: few
v_gene: TRBV6-1
d_gene: TRBD1
j_gene: TRBJ1-1

CDR3nt: TGTGCCTGGACCTCCGGGGATACGCAGTATTTT
CDR3aa: CAWTSGDTQYF
abundance: NA
v_gene: TRBV30
d_gene: NA
j_gene: TRBJ2-3

CDR3nt: TGTGCCAGCAGTGGGGACAGGGGGGCCCCTAATTCACCCCTCCACTTT
CDR3aa: CASSGDRGAPNSPLHF
abundance: NA
v_gene: TRBV2
d_gene: TRBD1
j_gene: TRBJ1-6